Below, 12 T cell receptor beta chains from the same sample are listed, as sequenced in a study of lymphopenia after photon versus proton radiotherapy. The protocol was immunoSEQ multiplex PCR, while the TCRdb copy is restricted to in-frame clones and leaves out a portion. The sample contains 25,000 to 30,000 clones, 85% to 90% of which appear only once. Sequences were derived from peripheral blood, sampled from a patient treated with proton-based radiotherapy. These receptors were collected from an older woman with cholangiocarcinoma. Some clones in this sample may be carry-over from other donors' samples.

The J gene is TRBJ2-5, the V gene TRBV7-2; 10 bases are shared with TRBD1. V lost 4 bases to trimming and J lost 4 bases; unmatched junction nucleotides: 12. The CDR3 consists of 17 residues. Germline V CDR1 and CDR2: SGHTA, FQGNSA. The CDR3 is CASSSPSDRGLSETQYF. In DNA, the CDR3 is TGTGCCAGCAGCTCTCCGAGCGACAGGGGGCTTTCAGAGACCCAGTACTTC.

The chain joins TRBV11-3 to TRBJ2-2, with D possibly TRBD2 on 6 matching bases. Germline CDR1 is SGHNT and CDR2 is YENEEA. The V end lost 4 bases, the J end lost 0 bases, and 9 bases lay between the germline ends. This CDR3 has 15 residues. The CDR3 spells CASSWGGSNTGELFF. In DNA, the CDR3 is TGTGCCAGCAGCTGGGGAGGTTCGAACACCGGGGAGCTGTTTTTT.

The CDR3 loop is CASSSAGYWGGTDTQYF. The DNA of the CDR3 is TGTGCCAGCAGTTCCGCGGGCTACTGGGGGGGCACAGATACGCAGTATTTT. The chain uses TRBV27 and TRBJ2-3; weak D call: TRBD2 (6 bases). The CDR3 extends over 17 amino acids. The V end was cut by 4 bases, the J end by 1 base, with 18 bases between. Germline V gene lookup returns CDR1 MNHEY and CDR2 SMNVEV (reference sequence).

The chain carries TRBV5-1 and TRBJ1-2, with 10 bases lining up with TRBD1. The CDR3 is made up of 15 amino acids. Germline CDR1 SGHRS, CDR2 YFSETQ. Germline trimming cut 3 bases from V and 4 bases from J; bases unmatched to any gene: 6. The CDR3 bases are TGCGCCAGCAGCTCGACAGGGGGCGAGGGCTATGGCTACACCTTC. As protein: CASSSTGGEGYGYTF.

DNA for the CDR3: TGTGCCACCAGCAGCAGGGTGACTGAAGCTTTCTTT. It translates to CATSSRVTEAFF. The gene calls are TRBV15 and TRBJ1-1; D possibly corresponds to TRBD1 (5 bases). CDR1 LNHNV and CDR2 YYDKDF come from the germline V gene (reference sequence). V lost 3 bases and J 5 bases, leaving 7 bases between the germline ends. This CDR3 is built from 12 residues.

The chain employs TRBV5-8 and TRBJ1-4; 9 nucleotides match TRBD1. The CDR3 extends over 16 amino acids. From germline, CDR1 is SGHTS and CDR2 YDEGEE. Trimming removed 0 bases from V and 3 bases from J; junction bases left unmatched: 3. The CDR3 is CASSLDRGPANEKLFF. In nucleotides, the CDR3 is TGTGCCAGCAGCTTGGACAGGGGGCCGGCTAATGAAAAACTGTTTTTT.

The chain couples TRBV5-1 to TRBJ2-7, with 12 bases matching TRBD2. The germline gives CDR1 SGHRS, CDR2 YFSETQ. With 3 bases clipped from V and 9 bases from J, the junction kept 4 bases outside the gene matches. The CDR3 is made up of 13 amino acids. The CDR3 DNA sequence: TGCGCCAGCAGCTCACCGGGACTAGCGGGGCAGTACTTC. Encoded protein: CASSSPGLAGQYF.

The chain uses TRBV19 and TRBJ1-6; D gene uncertain. Germline V lookup: CDR1 LNHDA, CDR2 SQIVND (reference sequence). This CDR3 region has 13 residues. Trimming took 2 bases from V and 7 from J, leaving 6 bases between them. CDR3 loop: CASSIWANSPLHF. CDR3 coding DNA: TGTGCCAGTAGTATATGGGCGAATTCACCCCTCCACTTT.

The CDR3 here is CASSWQGGGNEQFF. CDR3 bases: TGTGCCAGCAGCTGGCAGGGAGGGGGGAATGAGCAGTTCTTC. The chain couples TRBV7-2 to TRBJ2-1, with D perhaps matching TRBD2 (7 bases). CDR3 length equals 14 residues. Germline V CDR1 and CDR2: SGHTA, FQGNSA. The V end lost 4 bases, the J end lost 7 bases, and 14 bases lay between the germline ends.

The J gene is TRBJ1-5, the V gene TRBV5-1; 9 bases line up with TRBD1. The CDR3 runs to 13 residues. The V gene's germline CDR1 is SGHRS and CDR2 YFSETQ. The J segment lost 10 bases and the V segment lost 3 bases, leaving 5 bases of the junction unmatched. The CDR3, as DNA: TGCGCCAGCAGCTGGGGACAGGGCCAACCCCAGCATTTT. Translating gives CASSWGQGQPQHF. The entire variable domain, with the rest obtained from reference TRBV5-1 and TRBJ1-5, is as follows: KAGVTQTPRYLIKTRGQQVTLSCSPISGHRSVSWYQQTPGQGLQFLFEYFSETQRNKGNFPGRFSGRQFSNSRSEMNVSTLELGDSALYLCASSWGQGQPQHFGDGTRLSIL.

This clone was seen only once. The chain links TRBV7-2 to TRBJ2-1; D not certain. Trimming shortened V by 7 bases and J by 2 bases, and 21 bases separated the two germline ends. Per the germline V gene, CDR1 is SGHTA and CDR2 is FQGNSA. The CDR3 spans 17 residues. The CDR3 DNA sequence: TGTGCCAGCACACGCCAGGCTAGAAGTCCGACCTACAATGAGCAGTTCTTC. This sequence encodes CASTRQARSPTYNEQFF.

This clone was seen only once. J is TRBJ1-1 and V is TRBV7-2, with D possibly being TRBD1 (6 bases). Trimming removed 5 bases from V and 3 bases from J, with 13 bases in between. Looked up from germline, CDR1 is SGHTA and CDR2 is FQGNSA. This CDR3 contains 14 residues. For the CDR3, the DNA is TGTGCCAGCAGCAATTCAGGGGTACACACTGAAGCTTTCTTT. This sequence encodes CASSNSGVHTEAFF. The complete variable domain, with remaining parts taken from reference TRBV7-2 and TRBJ1-1, reads GAGVSQSPSNKVTEKGKDVELRCDPISGHTALYWYRQSLGQGLEFLIYFQGNSAPDKSGLPSDRFSAERTGGSVSTLTIQRTQQEDSAVYLCASSNSGVHTEAFFGQGTRLTVV.